This entry lists 9 T cell receptor beta chains sequenced from one sample in a study of cytomegalovirus exposure and HLA in healthy donors. The PCR was carried out with 60 Vbeta primers and 13 Jbeta primers. Produced via immunoSEQ multiplex PCR; TCRdb's table is partial and in-frame only. The sample includes approximately 220,000 clones, about 77% of them seen just once. The sequencing input was PBMCs. The receptors derive from a woman in her 30s in good health and CMV-seronegative.

This clone was seen only a few times. This chain joins TRBV9 and TRBJ2-1; 10 bases are shared with TRBD2. Unmatched junction bases numbered 12, after V lost 0 bases and J lost 15 bases. Germline lookup yields CDR1 SGDLS and CDR2 YYNGEE. This CDR3 is built from 15 residues. The CDR3 protein is CASSVDLAGERIRFF. CDR3 nucleotide sequence: TGTGCCAGCAGCGTAGATCTAGCGGGAGAAAGAATTCGGTTCTTC.

The chain carries TRBV27 and TRBJ1-6; D gene unclear. Germline V lookup: CDR1 MNHEY, CDR2 SMNVEV (reference sequence). CDR3 length equals 13 residues. V was clipped by 7 bases and J by 2 bases, with 6 bases between them. CDR3 nucleotide sequence: TGTGCCAGCACCTATACCTATAATTCACCCCTCCACTTT. This codes for CASTYTYNSPLHF.

The chain is built from TRBV13 and TRBJ1-6; 11 bases line up with TRBD1. The CDR3 loop spans 16 amino acids. Unmatched junction bases numbered 8, after V lost 4 bases and J lost 9 bases. The germline V gene encodes CDR1 PRHDT and CDR2 FYEKMQ (reference sequence). The CDR3 is CASSYTGTGGSSPLHF. In DNA, the CDR3 is TGTGCCAGCAGCTATACCGGGACAGGGGGGAGTTCACCCCTCCACTTT. The full variable domain, in which reference TRBV13 and TRBJ1-6 provide the parts outside the CDR3, is AAGVIQSPRHLIKEKRETATLKCYPIPRHDTVYWYQQGPGQDPQFLISFYEKMQSDKGSIPDRFSAQQFSDYHSELNMSSLELGDSALYFCASSYTGTGGSSPLHFGNGTRLTVT.

This clone was seen a single time. This chain uses TRBV10-1 with TRBJ2-1, with 13 bases identical to TRBD2. This CDR3 has 17 amino acids. Per germline, CDR1 WNHNN and CDR2 SYGVQD (reference sequence). J lost 5 bases, V lost 5 bases, and 9 bases had no gene match. This CDR3 reads CASSPLTSGGIHNEQFF. In nucleotides, the CDR3 is TGCGCCAGCAGTCCCCTGACTAGCGGGGGGATACACAATGAGCAGTTCTTC.

This chain connects TRBV18 to TRBJ1-1; D not certain. V shed 0 bases and J shed 4 bases, with 12 bases lying between them. CDR1 KGHSH and CDR2 LQKENI come from the germline V gene. This CDR3 comprises 15 residues. CDR3 in DNA: TGTGCCAGCTCACCACCAGAAGGTCGAGGCACTGAAGCTTTCTTT. Residues: CASSPPEGRGTEAFF.

J is TRBJ2-3 and V is TRBV10-3; 7 bases are a match to TRBD2. The CDR3 length is 14 residues. The germline V gene encodes CDR1 ENHRY and CDR2 SYGVKD. Trimming removed 2 bases from V and 6 bases from J; junction bases left unmatched: 5. CDR3 sequence: CAISEGGVYDTQYF. The CDR3 DNA reads TGTGCCATCAGTGAGGGGGGGGTATACGATACGCAGTATTTT.

The chain employs TRBV7-2 and TRBJ2-1, with 9 bases aligning to TRBD2. CDR3 length: 16 residues. The germline CDR1 and CDR2 sequences are SGHTA and FQGNSA. The ends lost 1 base at V and 4 bases at J; junction bases unmatched: 5. The CDR3 region is CASSLGAGGKYNEQFF. For the CDR3, the DNA is TGTGCCAGCAGCTTAGGGGCGGGGGGGAAGTACAATGAGCAGTTCTTC.

The genes are TRBV6-1 and TRBJ2-5; possibly TRBD1 for D (5 bases). Germline CDR1 reads MNHNS; CDR2 reads SASEGT. V lost 1 base to trimming and J lost 6 bases, with 9 bases between them. This CDR3 contains 13 residues. The CDR3 region is CASSEDQGKTQYF. CDR3 DNA sequence: TGTGCCAGCAGTGAAGACCAGGGAAAGACCCAGTACTTC.

This sequence joins TRBV9 and TRBJ2-5; the match to TRBD2 covers 9 bases. This CDR3 contains 13 residues. V lost 3 bases and J lost 10; bases outside the gene matches: 7. CDR1 and CDR2 (germline): SGDLS, YYNGEE. In DNA, the CDR3 is TGTGCCAGCAGCGCCTCCCGGACTAGCGACCAGTACTTC. Encoded protein: CASSASRTSDQYF.